The entry below describes one T cell receptor (beta chain). The sample belongs to a study of blood T cell repertoires in COVID-19. Study information: Both acute and convalescent COVID-19 samples were obtained from the United States, Italy and Spain.

V dropped 11 bases and J dropped 1 base, with 14 bases sitting between them. The CDR3 runs 13 residues. The V gene's germline CDR1 is ENHRY and CDR2 SYGVKD. TCRdb's table, derived via immunoSEQ multiplex PCR, lists solely in-frame clones and lacks some. The table includes fewer than 350,000 clones, approximately 85% detected once. Sequencing was carried out using peripheral blood. The rearrangement uses TRBV10-3 and TRBJ1-1, with D possibly being TRBD1 (5 bases). This sequence originates from a human donor in a cohort sampled during active COVID-19. CDR3 loop: CAVRTLQNTEAFF. CDR3 coding DNA: TGTGCCGTAAGGACACTACAGAACACTGAAGCTTTCTTT.